This T cell receptor (beta chain) derives from a study of OX40 agonist ivuxolimab in advanced cancers. Broadly, across the study: Ivuxolimab was an agonistic, fully human IgG2 monoclonal antibody directed against OX40 (CD134), a costimulatory receptor. Partial responses were achieved by three dose-escalation patients, of whom one had hepatocellular carcinoma and two had cutaneous melanoma. Patients were allowed to have had prior anti-PD-1, anti-PD-L1 or anti-CTLA-4 therapy, and around two fifths of the dose-escalation patients had been treated with checkpoint inhibitors. A male proportion of 75% to 85% and a mean age of around 60 years, ranging from about 20 to 79, were recorded for the dose-escalation cohort. The paper describes the monotherapy dose-escalation part (N = 52 patients) of the phase I trial of ivuxolimab. Intravenous ivuxolimab was administered to patients every 2 weeks at six dose levels: 0.01, 0.1, 0.3, 1.5, 3 and 10 mg/kg. Peripheral TCRbeta sequencing aimed to test whether ivuxolimab altered TCR sequence diversity and caused clonal T-cell expansion. Among the approximately 50 dose-escalation patients, about 20 had hepatocellular carcinoma, about 15 melanoma, 9 renal cell carcinoma and 9 head and neck cancer.

Here is what the overall study found, with its caveats: Which antigens the clonally expanded peripheral T cells were specific for was not determined. In partial responders in the 0.1-3.0 mg/kg groups, normalized peripheral clonal expansion was found to be among the lowest, especially among CD8+ T cells. Low levels of normalized T-cell clonal expansion were also seen in some patients who did not respond. At doses of 0.1 to 3.0 mg/kg, clonal expansion of both CD4+ and CD8+ T cells in blood was seen between baseline and week 6. After ivuxolimab, CD8+ T cells had more expanded clones than CD4+ T cells on average.

Genomic DNA was extracted from sorted cells for sequencing of the TCRbeta CDR3 region. The immunoSEQ Assay was used for sequencing of TCRbeta CDR3 regions. TCRdb holds this immuneACCESS table with in-frame rearrangements only. Some clones are missing; in checked studies, unresolved V genes explain under half, and the rest has no known cause. Here the sample has 66,000 or so clones; 85% occur a single time. The ten largest clones add up to approximately 3.8% of the sample. In the germline V gene, CDR1 corresponds to KGHSH and CDR2 to LQKENI. Trimmed from V: 2 bases; trimmed from J: 3 bases; junction bases lacking a gene match: 1. The CDR3 runs 14 residues from the cysteine to the phenylalanine. The DNA shown is the 42-base CDR3, in frame from base 1. Patients with a history of autoimmune disease or receiving systemic immunosuppression were excluded from the trial. Peripheral blood for TCR sequencing was collected from all dose cohorts at baseline, on cycle 4 day 1, and on cycle 7 day 1. Samples were obtained from an open-label, multicenter, first-in-human phase I dose-escalation trial of ivuxolimab. Adults with locally advanced or metastatic melanoma, renal cell carcinoma, hepatocellular carcinoma or head and neck squamous cell carcinoma were enrolled in the trial. CD4+ and CD8+ T cells were sorted separately from peripheral blood before TCR sequencing.

Turning to this clone: The specificity of this receptor is unknown. The input lacks base qualities; no much larger clone sits a single base away.

The receptor's source is an adult with an advanced solid tumor such as melanoma, head and neck, liver or kidney cancer. The sequenced sample was CD4+ or CD8+ T cells sorted from blood, obtained in a trial of the OX40 agonist ivuxolimab. The rearranged segments are TRBV18 and TRBJ1-1; 9 bases in the middle match TRBD1. In nucleotides, the sequence is TGTGCCAGCTCACCAGGACAGGGGTACACTGAAGCTTTCTTT. This codes for CASSPGQGYTEAFF. Joined to the reference TRBV18 and TRBJ1-1 proteins, this CDR3 gives the full variable domain: NAGVMQNPRHLVRRRGQEARLRCSPMKGHSHVYWYRQLPEEGLKFMVYLQKENIIDESGMPKERFSAEFPKEGPSILRIQQVVRGDSAAYFCASSPGQGYTEAFFGQGTRLTVV.